The 11 T cell receptor beta chains given below trace back to one sample, sequenced in a study of blood T cells in healthy people across ages. A second PCR of about 6 to 12 cycles used a sample-barcoded 5' primer and a J-beta primer mix. In TCRdb, the 5' RACE reads were re-called with MiXCR into one record per CDR3 protein. The data show about 1.4 million distinct CDR3 sequences, with roughly 64% seen just once and more than 6% held by the top ten. The sample comprised blood. The receptors derive from a man in his late teens or twenties in good health.

DNA of the CDR3: TGTGCCAGCAGCTTCACCAGGACTAGCGGGGGATCCTACAATGAGCAGTACTTC. Translating it yields CASSFTRTSGGSYNEQYF. The chain joins TRBV7-9 to TRBJ2-1; 13 bases are shared with TRBD2. The J call may not be correct, given that the DNA end is closer to TRBJ2-7. Germline CDR1 reads SEHNR; CDR2 reads FQNEAQ (reference sequence). The CDR3 spans 18 residues.

This chain links TRBV2 with TRBJ2-6, with 7 nucleotides matching TRBD2. The CDR3 extends over 14 amino acids. Germline trimming cut 6 bases from V and 1 base from J; bases unmatched to any gene: 0. Germline loops: CDR1 SNHLY, CDR2 FYNNEI. The CDR3 DNA reads as TGTGCCAGCAGACTAGCGTCTGGGGCCAACGTCCTGACTTTC. The encoded protein is CASRLASGANVLTF.

The rearrangement uses TRBV6-6 and TRBJ2-2; D remains unclear. The germline gives CDR1 MNHNY, CDR2 SVGAGI (reference sequence). Trimming removed 8 bases at V and 0 bases at J, with 10 bases between. The CDR3 extends over 14 amino acids. This chain's CDR3 is CASAQRANTGELFF. The CDR3 bases are TGTGCCAGCGCGCAGCGCGCGAACACCGGGGAGCTGTTTTTT.

This clonotype occurred a few times. The junction departs from the called germline gene at one end, perhaps through a read error. The chain is built from TRBV4-1 and TRBJ2-5; a possible D gene is TRBD2 (5 bases). Germline V gene sequence: CDR1 MGHRA, CDR2 YSYEKL. This CDR3 region has 14 residues. CDR3 nucleotides: TGTGCCAGCAGCCAAGTTCGAGGGCGAGAGACCCAGTACTTC. Translation gives CASSQVRGRETQYF.

A few counts support this clonotype. The chain joins TRBV6-5 to TRBJ2-5; no reliable D call. Trimming stripped 6 bases from V and 4 bases from J, with 18 bases between. CDR1 is MNHEY, CDR2 SVGAGI, per germline. This CDR3 spans 15 amino acids. In DNA, the CDR3 is TGTGCCAGCAGCTACGGACCCCGTAATATAGAGACCCAGTACTTC. Translating gives CASSYGPRNIETQYF.

This chain links TRBV14 with TRBJ2-7; D is perhaps TRBD2 (7 bases). V lost 3 bases, J lost 2 bases, and 14 bases lay in between. The length of the CDR3 is 15 residues. Germline CDR1 reads SGHDN; CDR2 reads FVKESK. CDR3 protein: CASSHTGGPTYEQYF. The CDR3 DNA is TGTGCCAGCAGCCACACGGGGGGCCCGACCTACGAGCAGTACTTC.

The gene calls are TRBV7-9 and TRBJ2-1; TRBD1 agrees at 11 bases. This CDR3 has 15 amino acids. The germline V gene has CDR1 SEHNR and CDR2 FQNEAQ (reference sequence). The trim removed 7 bases at V and 4 bases at J, leaving 6 bases unmatched. CDR3 bases: TGTGCCAGCATCCTGGGACAGGGGGTTTACAATGAGCAGTTCTTC. This translates into CASILGQGVYNEQFF.

The chain is built from TRBV27 and TRBJ1-1; TRBD1 matches 7 bases. There are 15 residues in the CDR3. The J segment lost 1 base and the V segment lost 3 bases, leaving 5 bases of the junction unmatched. Looked up from germline, CDR1 is MNHEY and CDR2 is SMNVEV (reference sequence). For the CDR3, the DNA is TGTGCCAGCAGTTTCAGGGGGTATACGAACACTGAAGCTTTCTTT. It is translated as CASSFRGYTNTEAFF.

Notes on this clonotype: The junction departs from germline at one end; a sequencing error may be responsible. This sequence joins TRBV6-5 and TRBJ1-2, with D perhaps matching TRBD1 (6 bases). The CDR3 loop spans 13 amino acids. Germline V gene sequence: CDR1 MNHEY, CDR2 SVGAGI. This CDR3 is CASSYNRVYGYIF. As DNA, the CDR3 is TGTGCCAGCAGTTACAACAGGGTCTATGGCTACATCTTC.

The rearrangement joins TRBV6-1 to TRBJ2-7, with TRBD2 matching over 12 bases. Germline loops: CDR1 MNHNS, CDR2 SASEGT. V trimming: 8 bases; J trimming: 1 base; junction bases outside the gene matches: 6. The CDR3 is 15 amino acids. This CDR3 reads CASGGLAGTSYEQYF. In DNA form, the CDR3 reads TGTGCCAGCGGAGGACTAGCGGGGACGTCCTACGAGCAGTACTTC.

This chain uses TRBV7-9 with TRBJ2-5; D gene uncertain. V lost 5 bases to trimming and J lost 6 bases, with 13 bases between them. Germline lookup yields CDR1 SEHNR and CDR2 FQNEAQ (reference sequence). The CDR3 has 13 residues. The chain's CDR3 is CASSLPHAQTQYF. CDR3 nucleotide sequence: TGTGCCAGCAGCCTCCCCCACGCACAGACCCAGTACTTC. The full variable domain, rest sourced from reference TRBV7-9 and TRBJ2-5, is DTGVSQNPRHKITKRGQNVTFRCDPISEHNRLYWYRQTLGQGPEFLTYFQNEAQLEKSRLLSDRFSAERPKGSFSTLEIQRTEQGDSAMYLCASSLPHAQTQYFGPGTRLLVL.